The 25 T cell receptor beta chains reported below all come from one sample, sequenced in a study of T cell repertoires in cytomegalovirus infection. These receptors lack a known antigen. One entry per CDR3 protein, called by TCRdb with MiXCR from the reads. Of about 280,000 distinct CDR3 sequences in the sample, 20% to 25% were seen once. The specimen was cultured PBMCs, collected from culture after CMV antigen stimulation. The receptors stem from a human donor in good health (CMV status not recorded). Some clones in this sample may be carry-over from other donors' samples.

This rearrangement joins TRBV5-1 to TRBJ2-3, with D unresolved. Germline assignment: CDR1 SGHRS and CDR2 YFSETQ. V shed 0 bases and J shed 3 bases, with 11 bases lying between them. CDR3 size: 15 residues. CDR3: CASSLGTSRTDTQYF. The CDR3 bases are TGCGCCAGCAGCTTGGGGACGAGCCGGACAGATACGCAGTATTTT. The whole variable domain, filled in from reference TRBV5-1 and TRBJ2-3, reads KAGVTQTPRYLIKTRGQQVTLSCSPISGHRSVSWYQQTPGQGLQFLFEYFSETQRNKGNFPGRFSGRQFSNSRSEMNVSTLELGDSALYLCASSLGTSRTDTQYFGPGTRLTVL.

This clonotype was recorded at least ten times. The chain uses TRBV7-3 and TRBJ1-2; no firm D call. Trimming stripped 2 bases from V and 9 bases from J, with 22 bases between. The CDR3 length is 16 residues. Germline CDR1 reads SGHTA; CDR2 reads FQGTGA. The DNA for the CDR3 is TGTGCCAGCAGCTTAGACGTTAGCGGGAACATCTCGAGCTACACCTTC. Its translation: CASSLDVSGNISSYTF.

This clonotype was seen a few times. The V call is TRBV27, the J call TRBJ1-5; possibly TRBD1 for D (5 bases). This CDR3 is built from 18 residues. Trimming shortened V by 6 bases and J by 0 bases, and 21 bases separated the two germline ends. Germline assignment: CDR1 MNHEY and CDR2 SMNVEV (reference sequence). The chain's CDR3 is CASSSGTGFPYSNQPQHF. CDR3 DNA: TGTGCCAGCAGCTCCGGGACTGGATTCCCTTATAGCAATCAGCCCCAGCATTTT.

This clonotype was recorded at least ten times. The chain links TRBV6-1 to TRBJ1-1; D not resolved. The CDR3 has 12 residues. V gave up 6 bases and J gave up 8 bases, with 13 bases separating them. CDR1 is MNHNS and CDR2 is SASEGT in the germline V gene. The CDR3 spells CASREVLLEAFF. DNA for the CDR3: TGTGCCAGCAGGGAGGTCTTGCTAGAAGCTTTCTTT.

This chain connects TRBV19 to TRBJ2-1, with D perhaps being TRBD1 or TRBD2 (5 bases each). V was pared by 6 bases and J by 9 bases, with 15 bases between. Germline V gene lookup returns CDR1 LNHDA and CDR2 SQIVND (reference sequence). This CDR3 is built from 13 residues. This chain's CDR3 is CASSSGASSEQFF. The CDR3 DNA follows: TGTGCCAGTAGCTCCGGGGCTAGCAGTGAGCAGTTCTTC. Based on the CDR3 plus reference TRBV19 and TRBJ2-1, the full variable domain is DGGITQSPKYLFRKEGQNVTLSCEQNLNHDAMYWYRQDPGQGLRLIYYSQIVNDFQKGDIAEGYSVSREKKESFPLTVTSAQKNPTAFYLCASSSGASSEQFFGPGTRLTVL.

This clonotype was seen only a few times. The J gene is TRBJ2-3, the V gene TRBV7-8; D possibly uses TRBD1 or TRBD2 (7 bases each). The CDR3 covers 17 residues. The V gene's germline CDR1 is SGHVS and CDR2 FQNEAQ. V was shortened by 1 base and J by 6 bases, with 20 bases between the two germline ends. The CDR3 nucleotides read TGTGCCAGCAGCTTAGTGTTTAGGGGAGGGGGCGAGGATACGCAGTATTTT. Its translation: CASSLVFRGGGEDTQYF.

This clonotype was recorded a few times. This CDR3 reads CASSTGQGGADEQFF. The DNA for the CDR3 is TGTGCCAGTAGTACGGGACAGGGAGGGGCGGATGAGCAGTTCTTC. V gene TRBV19 combines with J gene TRBJ2-1; TRBD1 matches 9 bases. The CDR3 has 15 residues. Trimming cost V 4 bases and J 8 bases; bases outside gene matches: 9. Per the germline V gene, CDR1 is LNHDA and CDR2 is SQIVND (reference sequence).

The chain couples TRBV6-1 to TRBJ2-7, with D tentatively TRBD1 or TRBD2 (5 bases each). Trimming cost V 7 bases and J 1 base, with 17 bases left between them. Per germline, CDR1 MNHNS and CDR2 SASEGT. CDR3 length: 15 residues. The chain's CDR3 is CASIRGRGASYEQYV. In DNA form, the CDR3 reads TGTGCCAGCATCCGAGGTCGGGGCGCTTCCTACGAGCAGTACGTC.

V is TRBV3-1 and J is TRBJ2-1; TRBD2 aligns across 10 bases. The CDR3 contains 18 residues. V shed 0 bases and J 8 bases; nucleotides not matched to a gene: 13. The germline V gene has CDR1 LGHDT and CDR2 YNNKEL (reference sequence). In nucleotides, the CDR3 is TGTGCCAGCAGCCAAGATGCTTCCCTAGCGGGAGTTTTGGATGAGCAGTTCTTC. Residues: CASSQDASLAGVLDEQFF.

This clonotype was seen only once. A read error may be the cause here, since a much bigger clone is one base away. This chain joins TRBV7-8 and TRBJ1-2; no reliable D call. V was pared by 4 bases and J by 8 bases, with 14 bases between. This CDR3 has 13 residues. Germline V gene sequence: CDR1 SGHVS, CDR2 FQNEAQ. The CDR3 protein is CASSSAGKPGYTF. The CDR3 DNA sequence: TGTGCCAGCAGCTCGGCCGGGAAACCAGGCTACACCTTC.

J is TRBJ2-7 and V is TRBV7-9, with D uncertain. V was clipped by 5 bases and J by 2 bases, with 13 bases between them. This CDR3 spans 14 amino acids. Germline assignment: CDR1 SEHNR and CDR2 FQNEAQ (reference sequence). The CDR3 nucleotides are TGTGCCAGCAGCCCCTCTGCTGGAACCTACGAGCAGTACGTC. Amino acids: CASSPSAGTYEQYV.

The chain is built from TRBV7-8 and TRBJ2-1; D assignment may be TRBD1 or TRBD2 (5 bases each). Germline V gene lookup returns CDR1 SGHVS and CDR2 FQNEAQ. V shed 0 bases and J shed 8 bases, with 11 bases lying between them. The CDR3 totals 14 residues. The CDR3 spells CASSLAPRGDEQFF. CDR3 bases: TGTGCCAGCAGCTTAGCGCCGAGAGGGGATGAGCAGTTCTTC.

This clonotype was found a few times. The chain joins TRBV7-2 to TRBJ1-2, with D unclear. Germline CDR1 and CDR2: SGHTA and FQGNSA. V lost 4 bases, J lost 5 bases, and 8 bases lay in between. The CDR3 sequence is 12 residues long. CDR3 in amino acids: CASSYEQYGYTF. The CDR3 region has the DNA TGTGCCAGCAGCTATGAGCAGTATGGCTACACCTTC. The full variable domain, rest sourced from reference TRBV7-2 and TRBJ1-2, is GAGVSQSPSNKVTEKGKDVELRCDPISGHTALYWYRQSLGQGLEFLIYFQGNSAPDKSGLPSDRFSAERTGGSVSTLTIQRTQQEDSAVYLCASSYEQYGYTFGSGTRLTVV.

The chain carries TRBV30 and TRBJ1-1, with D unclear. With 0 bases removed from V and 0 bases from J, the gap between germline ends came to 17 bases. CDR3 length: 17 amino acids. Per germline, CDR1 GTSNPN and CDR2 SVGIG (reference sequence). The CDR3 DNA sequence: TGTGCCTGGAGTGTAGGCGGGGTCAATCCCATGAACACTGAAGCTTTCTTT. It yields the protein CAWSVGGVNPMNTEAFF.

This clonotype showed up just a few times. This chain uses TRBV7-2 with TRBJ2-7; 8 nucleotides line up with TRBD2. Losses at the gene ends were 3 bases for V and 7 bases for J; bases not matched to a gene: 14. Looked up from germline, CDR1 is SGHTA and CDR2 is FQGNSA. This CDR3 region has 16 residues. CDR3 DNA sequence: TGTGCCAGCAGCTTGGACCGGACTAGCCTGTCGGGGGAGCAGTACTTC. Translation: CASSLDRTSLSGEQYF.

This clonotype turned up a few times. The chain recombines TRBV29-1 with TRBJ2-7, with 7 bases that match TRBD2. This CDR3 region has 16 residues. The ends lost 6 bases at V and 5 bases at J; junction bases unmatched: 19. Germline CDR1 and CDR2: SQVTM and ANQGSEA. For the CDR3, the DNA is TGCAGCGTAGCTAGGGCGGGCTACAAGGCGGGGGACGAGCAGTACTTC. This gives the protein CSVARAGYKAGDEQYF.

This clonotype was found many times. The V and J genes are TRBV7-2 and TRBJ2-7, with D hard to call. CDR1 and CDR2 from the germline V gene are SGHTA and FQGNSA. The CDR3 runs 11 residues. Trimming removed 4 bases at V and 4 bases at J, with 5 bases between. The CDR3 here is CASSSLYEQYF. The CDR3 bases are TGTGCCAGCAGCTCCCTATACGAGCAGTACTTC. The variable domain in full, completed from reference TRBV7-2 and TRBJ2-7, reads GAGVSQSPSNKVTEKGKDVELRCDPISGHTALYWYRQSLGQGLEFLIYFQGNSAPDKSGLPSDRFSAERTGGSVSTLTIQRTQQEDSAVYLCASSSLYEQYFGPGTRLTVT.

The table lists this clonotype with many counts. The chain couples TRBV7-2 to TRBJ1-1, with D maybe TRBD1 (6 bases). This CDR3 comprises 14 residues. Germline loops: CDR1 SGHTA, CDR2 FQGNSA. Between the trimmed V and J ends, which lost 3 bases and 4 bases, there was a span of 12 bases. DNA for the CDR3: TGTGCCAGCAGCTTTCCAGGGGTTAGCACTGAAGCTTTCTTT. Translated: CASSFPGVSTEAFF.

This clonotype appeared a few times. The chain combines TRBV11-2 with TRBJ2-7; 9 nucleotides match TRBD2. CDR1 and CDR2 from the germline V gene are SGHAT and FQNNGV. V lost 7 bases, J lost 7 bases, and 11 bases stayed unmatched. The CDR3 spans 14 residues. The CDR3 DNA reads as TGTGCCAGCACCTCGGCGGGAGGGCGGCGTGAGCAGTACGTC. It codes for CASTSAGGRREQYV.

Points on this clonotype: This may be a read error: a much more frequent sequence differs by one nucleotide. The CDR3: CASSLNPAGGGSSYNEQLF. CDR3 bases: TGTGCCAGCAGCTTAAACCCCGCGGGGGGCGGAAGCTCCTACAATGAGCAGCTCTTC. The chain carries TRBV7-2 and TRBJ2-1; 8 nucleotides line up with TRBD2. This CDR3 contains 19 residues. Germline V gene sequence: CDR1 SGHTA, CDR2 FQGNSA. The whole variable domain, remainder taken from reference TRBV7-2 and TRBJ2-1, is GAGVSQSPSNKVTEKGKDVELRCDPISGHTALYWYRQSLGQGLEFLIYFQGNSAPDKSGLPSDRFSAERTGGSVSTLTIQRTQQEDSAVYLCASSLNPAGGGSSYNEQLFGPGTRLTVL.

In this sample, this clonotype turned up a few times. This chain joins TRBV7-3 and TRBJ1-4, with 7 nucleotides matching TRBD1. This CDR3 is built from 15 residues. Germline CDR1 is SGHTA and CDR2 is FQGTGA. With V trimmed by 4 bases and J by 8 bases, 10 bases remained unmatched. The CDR3 protein is CASSSPTGMGEKLFF. CDR3 DNA: TGTGCCAGCAGCTCCCCGACAGGGATGGGCGAAAAACTGTTTTTT.

This clonotype was detected ten times or more. This chain uses TRBV7-8 with TRBJ2-5; a weak D match, TRBD2 (6 bases). Trimming stripped 7 bases from V and 4 bases from J, with 16 bases between. CDR1 and CDR2 from the germline V gene are SGHVS and FQNEAQ. The CDR3 sequence is 14 residues long. CDR3 DNA sequence: TGTGCCAGCACGACGACTAGGATTAGAGAGACCCAGTACTTC. Its translation is CASTTTRIRETQYF.

This chain links TRBV27 with TRBJ2-3, with unresolved D. CDR3 length: 14 amino acids. CDR1 and CDR2 (germline): MNHEY, SMNVEV (reference sequence). Between the trimmed V and J ends, which lost 6 bases and 0 bases, there was a span of 10 bases. The CDR3 loop is CASRHAQSTDTQYF. In DNA, the CDR3 is TGTGCCAGCAGACACGCCCAGAGCACAGATACGCAGTATTTT.

This clonotype was seen only a few times. The gene calls are TRBV6-5 and TRBJ2-3; D possibly corresponds to TRBD2 (5 bases). Germline assignment: CDR1 MNHEY and CDR2 SVGAGI. The CDR3 length is 15 residues. The V end was cut by 2 bases, the J end by 2 bases, with 11 bases between. CDR3 amino acids: CASSYRGLLTDTQYF. CDR3 nucleotides: TGTGCCAGCAGTTACAGAGGGCTCCTCACAGATACGCAGTATTTT.

The chain couples TRBV5-1 to TRBJ2-1; 10 positions match TRBD2. The germline CDR1 and CDR2 sequences are SGHRS and YFSETQ. V shed 2 bases and J 5 bases; nucleotides not matched to a gene: 7. The CDR3 runs 16 residues. CDR3 amino acids: CASSFPSGSIHNEQFF. The CDR3, as DNA: TGCGCCAGCAGCTTCCCTAGCGGGAGTATCCACAATGAGCAGTTCTTC.